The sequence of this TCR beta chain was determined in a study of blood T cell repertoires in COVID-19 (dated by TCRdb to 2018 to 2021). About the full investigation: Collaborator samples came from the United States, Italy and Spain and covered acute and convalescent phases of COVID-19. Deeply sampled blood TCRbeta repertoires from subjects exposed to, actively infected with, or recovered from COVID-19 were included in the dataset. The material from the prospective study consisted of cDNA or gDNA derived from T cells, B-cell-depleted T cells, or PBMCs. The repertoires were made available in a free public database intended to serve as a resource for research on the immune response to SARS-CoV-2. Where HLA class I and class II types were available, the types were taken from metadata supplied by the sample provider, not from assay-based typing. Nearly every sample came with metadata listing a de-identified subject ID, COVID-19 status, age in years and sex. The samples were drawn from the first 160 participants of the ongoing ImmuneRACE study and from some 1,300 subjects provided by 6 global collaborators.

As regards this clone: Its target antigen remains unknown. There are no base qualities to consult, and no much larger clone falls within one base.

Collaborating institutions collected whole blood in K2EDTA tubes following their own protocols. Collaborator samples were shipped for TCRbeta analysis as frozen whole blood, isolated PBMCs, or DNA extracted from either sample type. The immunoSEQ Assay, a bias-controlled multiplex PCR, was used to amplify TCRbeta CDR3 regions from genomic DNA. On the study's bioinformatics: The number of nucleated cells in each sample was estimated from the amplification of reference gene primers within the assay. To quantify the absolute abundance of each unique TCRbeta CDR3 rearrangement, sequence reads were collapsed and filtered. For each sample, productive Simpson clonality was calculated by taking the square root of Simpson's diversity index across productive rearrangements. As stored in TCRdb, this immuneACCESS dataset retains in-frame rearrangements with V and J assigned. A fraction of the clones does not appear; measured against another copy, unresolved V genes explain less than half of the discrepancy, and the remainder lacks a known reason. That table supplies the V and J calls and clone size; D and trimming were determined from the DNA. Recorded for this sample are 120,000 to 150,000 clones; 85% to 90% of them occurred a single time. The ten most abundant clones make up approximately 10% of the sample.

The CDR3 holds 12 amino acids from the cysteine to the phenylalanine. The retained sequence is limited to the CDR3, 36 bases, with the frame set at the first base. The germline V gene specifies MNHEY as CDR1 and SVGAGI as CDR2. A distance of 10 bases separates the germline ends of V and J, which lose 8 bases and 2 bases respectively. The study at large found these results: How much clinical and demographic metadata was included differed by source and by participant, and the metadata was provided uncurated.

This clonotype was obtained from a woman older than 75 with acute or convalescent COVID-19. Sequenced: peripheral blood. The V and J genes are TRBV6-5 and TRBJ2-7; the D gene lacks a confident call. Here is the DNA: TGTGCCAGCTTCACCGAGGCCTACGAGCAGTACTTC. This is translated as CASFTEAYEQYF.